Listed below are T cell receptor beta chains from one sample, sequenced in a study of CD8 T cells in ankylosing spondylitis. TCRdb re-called the 5' RACE reads through MiXCR, storing one row per CDR3 protein. The top ten hold approximately 18% of the sample, which has around 770,000 distinct CDR3 sequences, 19% seen once. Sequenced: blood, either unsorted or a sorted T cell fraction (not recorded which). The receptors derive from a male donor with ankylosing spondylitis. The CDR3 runs from the conserved cysteine through the conserved F or W. The order of the fields is D gene, J gene, clone size, V gene, CDR3 protein, CDR3 DNA. The D gene is left open where the match is weak. Size is omitted from some rows. Given values are once, few, many or a class for expanded clones.

d_gene: NA; j_gene: TRBJ2-7; abundance: few; v_gene: TRBV7-2; CDR3aa: CASSLAPAAYEQYF; CDR3nt: TGTGCCAGCAGCTTAGCCCCGGCAGCCTACGAGCAGTACTTC
d_gene: TRBD1; j_gene: TRBJ1-6; abundance: few; v_gene: TRBV4-1; CDR3aa: CASSYLRGEPGSPLHF; CDR3nt: TGCGCCAGCAGCTACCTCAGGGGGGAGCCCGGTTCACCCCTCCACTTT
d_gene: NA; j_gene: TRBJ2-1; abundance: NA; v_gene: TRBV20-1; CDR3aa: CSAFNAGTKRDEQFF; CDR3nt: TGCAGTGCTTTCAATGCCGGGACAAAACGAGATGAGCAGTTCTTC
d_gene: NA; j_gene: TRBJ1-5; abundance: NA; v_gene: TRBV6-1; CDR3aa: CASSELPAGMPSYSNQPQHF; CDR3nt: TGTGCCAGCAGTGAACTCCCGGCAGGGATGCCATCGTATAGCAATCAGCCCCAGCATTTT
d_gene: TRBD2; j_gene: TRBJ2-2; abundance: NA; v_gene: TRBV2; CDR3aa: CASRSKSSGVGNGELFF; CDR3nt: TGTGCCAGCAGGAGCAAAAGTAGCGGGGTCGGTAACGGGGAGCTGTTTTTT
d_gene: TRBD1; j_gene: TRBJ2-2; abundance: NA; v_gene: TRBV28; CDR3aa: CASSHRRGQGGLPMNTGELFF; CDR3nt: TGTGCCAGCAGTCACCGCCGGGGACAGGGGGGTCTGCCCATGAACACCGGGGAGCTGTTTTTT
d_gene: NA; j_gene: TRBJ2-5; abundance: NA; v_gene: TRBV7-8; CDR3aa: CASSGATGQETQYF; CDR3nt: TGTGCCAGCAGCGGAGCGACAGGCCAAGAGACCCAGTACTTC
d_gene: NA; j_gene: TRBJ1-6; abundance: few; v_gene: TRBV4-2; CDR3aa: CASSQGLYNSPLHF; CDR3nt: TGTGCCAGCAGCCAAGGCCTCTATAATTCACCCCTCCACTTT
d_gene: NA; j_gene: TRBJ2-1; abundance: NA; v_gene: TRBV24-1; CDR3aa: CATSDLLSPNEQFF; CDR3nt: TGTGCCACCAGTGATTTGTTGTCTCCCAATGAGCAGTTCTTC
d_gene: TRBD1; j_gene: TRBJ2-1; abundance: few; v_gene: TRBV11-2; CDR3aa: CASSLARTGNNEQFF; CDR3nt: TGTGCCAGCAGCTTAGCCCGGACAGGAAACAATGAGCAGTTCTTC